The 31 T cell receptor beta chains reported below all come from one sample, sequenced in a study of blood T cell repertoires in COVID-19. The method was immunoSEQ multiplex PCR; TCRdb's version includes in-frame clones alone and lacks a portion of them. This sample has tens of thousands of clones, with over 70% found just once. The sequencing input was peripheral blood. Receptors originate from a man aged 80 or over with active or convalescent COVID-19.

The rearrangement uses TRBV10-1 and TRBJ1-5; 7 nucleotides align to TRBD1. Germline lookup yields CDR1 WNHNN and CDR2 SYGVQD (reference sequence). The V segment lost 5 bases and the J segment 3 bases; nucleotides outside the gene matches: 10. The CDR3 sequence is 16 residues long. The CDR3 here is CASSSRWTGPNQPQHF. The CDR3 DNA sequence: TGCGCCAGCAGTTCTAGGTGGACAGGTCCCAATCAGCCCCAGCATTTT.

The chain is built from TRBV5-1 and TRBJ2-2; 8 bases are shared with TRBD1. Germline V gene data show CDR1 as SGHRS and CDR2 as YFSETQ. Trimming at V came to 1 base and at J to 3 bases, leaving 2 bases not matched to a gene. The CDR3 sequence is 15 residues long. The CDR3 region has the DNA TGCGCCAGCAGCTTGCAGGGGGCCGACACCGGGGAGCTGTTTTTT. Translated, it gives CASSLQGADTGELFF. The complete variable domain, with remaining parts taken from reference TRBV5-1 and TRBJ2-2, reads KAGVTQTPRYLIKTRGQQVTLSCSPISGHRSVSWYQQTPGQGLQFLFEYFSETQRNKGNFPGRFSGRQFSNSRSEMNVSTLELGDSALYLCASSLQGADTGELFFGEGSRLTVL.

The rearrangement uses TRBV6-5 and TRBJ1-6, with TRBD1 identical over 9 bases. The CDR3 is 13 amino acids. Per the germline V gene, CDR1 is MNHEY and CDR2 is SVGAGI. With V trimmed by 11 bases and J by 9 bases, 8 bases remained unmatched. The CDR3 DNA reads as TGTGCCGGGCAACAGGGGGCTACTTCACCCCTCCACTTT. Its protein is CAGQQGATSPLHF.

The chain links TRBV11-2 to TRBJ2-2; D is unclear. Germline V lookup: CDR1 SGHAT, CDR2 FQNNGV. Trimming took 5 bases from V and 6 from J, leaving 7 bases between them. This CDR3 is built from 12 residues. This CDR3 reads CASSHGPGELFF. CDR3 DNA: TGTGCCAGCAGCCATGGGCCCGGGGAGCTGTTTTTT.

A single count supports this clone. Here the CDR3 DNA reads TGTGCCAGCAGCGCATACAGGGGTTTAGAAACAGATACGCAGTATTTT. Translating gives CASSAYRGLETDTQYF. The chain has TRBV5-8 and TRBJ2-3; 7 nucleotides match TRBD1. The V gene's germline CDR1 is SGHTS and CDR2 YDEGEE. The CDR3 is 16 amino acids. J gave up 3 bases and V 4 bases, and 11 bases lay outside the gene matches. Combining the CDR3 with reference TRBV5-8 and TRBJ2-3 gives the whole variable domain EAGVTQSPTHLIKTRGQQATLRCSPISGHTSVYWYQQALGLGLQFLLWYDEGEERNRGNFPPRFSGRQFPNYSSELNVNALELEDSALYLCASSAYRGLETDTQYFGPGTRLTVL.

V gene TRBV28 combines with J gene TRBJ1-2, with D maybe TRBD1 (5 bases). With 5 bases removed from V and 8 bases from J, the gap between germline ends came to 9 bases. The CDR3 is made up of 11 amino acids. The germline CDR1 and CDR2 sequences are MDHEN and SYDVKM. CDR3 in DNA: TGTGCCAGCAGTCAGGGTGGAGGCTACACCTTC. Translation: CASSQGGGYTF.

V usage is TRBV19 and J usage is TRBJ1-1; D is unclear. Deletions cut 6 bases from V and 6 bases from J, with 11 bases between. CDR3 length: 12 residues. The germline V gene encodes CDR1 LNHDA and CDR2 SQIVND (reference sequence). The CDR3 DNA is TGTGCCAGTAGAAGAGGTTGGGCTGAAGCTTTCTTT. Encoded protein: CASRRGWAEAFF.

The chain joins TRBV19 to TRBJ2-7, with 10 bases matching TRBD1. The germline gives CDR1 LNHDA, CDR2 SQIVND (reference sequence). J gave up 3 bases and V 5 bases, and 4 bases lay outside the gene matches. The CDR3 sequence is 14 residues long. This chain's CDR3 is CASSAGTGVYEQYF. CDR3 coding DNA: TGTGCCAGTAGTGCCGGGACAGGGGTCTACGAGCAGTACTTC.

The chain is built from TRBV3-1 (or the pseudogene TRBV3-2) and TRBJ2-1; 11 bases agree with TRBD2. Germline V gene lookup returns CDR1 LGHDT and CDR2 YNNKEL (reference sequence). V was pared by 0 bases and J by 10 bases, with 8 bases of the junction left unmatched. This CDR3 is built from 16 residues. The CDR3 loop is CASSQDWASGGLEQFF. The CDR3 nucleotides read TGTGCCAGCAGCCAAGATTGGGCTAGCGGGGGGTTAGAGCAGTTCTTC.

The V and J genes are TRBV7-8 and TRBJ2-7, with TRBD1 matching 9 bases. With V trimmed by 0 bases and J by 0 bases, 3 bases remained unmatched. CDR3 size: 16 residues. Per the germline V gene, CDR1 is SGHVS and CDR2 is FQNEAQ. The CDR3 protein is CASSLAWTGDSYEQYF. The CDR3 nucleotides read TGTGCCAGCAGCTTAGCGTGGACAGGGGACTCCTACGAGCAGTACTTC. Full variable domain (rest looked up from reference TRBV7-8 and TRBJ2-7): GAGVSQSPRYKVAKRGQDVALRCDPISGHVSLFWYQQALGQGPEFLTYFQNEAQLDKSGLPSDRFFAERPEGSVSTLKIQRTQQEDSAVYLCASSLAWTGDSYEQYFGPGTRLTVT.

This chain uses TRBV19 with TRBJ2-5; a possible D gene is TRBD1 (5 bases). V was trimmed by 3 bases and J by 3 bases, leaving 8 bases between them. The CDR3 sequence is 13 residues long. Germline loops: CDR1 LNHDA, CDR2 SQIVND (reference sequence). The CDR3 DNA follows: TGTGCCAGTAGTATGACCAGGGAAGAGACCCAGTACTTC. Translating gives CASSMTREETQYF. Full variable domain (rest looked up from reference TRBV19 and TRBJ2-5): DGGITQSPKYLFRKEGQNVTLSCEQNLNHDAMYWYRQDPGQGLRLIYYSQIVNDFQKGDIAEGYSVSREKKESFPLTVTSAQKNPTAFYLCASSMTREETQYFGPGTRLLVL.

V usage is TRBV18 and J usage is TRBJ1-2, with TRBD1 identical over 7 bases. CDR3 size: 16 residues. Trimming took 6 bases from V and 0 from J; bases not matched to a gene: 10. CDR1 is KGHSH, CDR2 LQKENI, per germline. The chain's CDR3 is CASSPTGTAANYGYTF. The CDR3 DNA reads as TGTGCCAGCTCTCCAACCGGGACAGCAGCTAACTATGGCTACACCTTC.

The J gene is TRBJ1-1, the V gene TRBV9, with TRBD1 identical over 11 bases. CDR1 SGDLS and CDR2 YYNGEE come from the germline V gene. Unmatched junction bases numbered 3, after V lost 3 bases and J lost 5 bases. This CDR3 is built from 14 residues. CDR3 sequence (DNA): TGTGCCAGCAGCGGCGGACAGGGGGCTACTGAAGCTTTCTTT. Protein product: CASSGGQGATEAFF.

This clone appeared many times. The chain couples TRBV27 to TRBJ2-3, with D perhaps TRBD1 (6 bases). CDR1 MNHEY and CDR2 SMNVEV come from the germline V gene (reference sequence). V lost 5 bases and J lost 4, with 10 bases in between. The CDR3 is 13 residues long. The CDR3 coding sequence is TGTGCCAGCAGTAAACAGGGTCCAGATACGCAGTATTTT. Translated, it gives CASSKQGPDTQYF.

This CDR3 reads CASSQDNPGANVLTF. The CDR3 DNA sequence: TGTGCCAGCAGCCAGGACAATCCCGGGGCCAACGTCCTGACTTTC. V is TRBV27 and J is TRBJ2-6, with D maybe TRBD1 (5 bases). The V gene's germline CDR1 is MNHEY and CDR2 SMNVEV (reference sequence). The CDR3 is 15 residues long. The V end was cut by 6 bases, the J end by 4 bases, with 13 bases between.

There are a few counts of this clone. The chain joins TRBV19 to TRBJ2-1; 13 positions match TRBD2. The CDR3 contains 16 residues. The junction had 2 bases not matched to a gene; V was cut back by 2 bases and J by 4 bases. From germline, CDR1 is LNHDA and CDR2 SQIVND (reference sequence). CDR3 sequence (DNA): TGTGCCAGTAGTATAAGGACTAGCGGGGGTTACAATGAGCAGTTCTTC. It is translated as CASSIRTSGGYNEQFF.

CDR3 coding DNA: TGTGCCAGCAGCCCGACGCGCAGGGGCCACGGGTCACCCCTCCACTTT. Its translation: CASSPTRRGHGSPLHF. The genes are TRBV11-2 and TRBJ1-6; TRBD1 might be the D (6 bases). CDR1 is SGHAT and CDR2 is FQNNGV in the germline V gene. The CDR3 sequence is 16 residues long. V was cut by 5 bases and J by 10 bases, with 21 bases left in between.

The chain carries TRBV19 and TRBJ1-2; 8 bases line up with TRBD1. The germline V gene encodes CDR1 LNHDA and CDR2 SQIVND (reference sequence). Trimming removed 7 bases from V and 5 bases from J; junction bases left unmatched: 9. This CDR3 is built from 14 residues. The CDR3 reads CASMVARGHYGYTF. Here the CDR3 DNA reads TGTGCCAGTATGGTTGCCAGGGGGCATTATGGCTACACCTTC. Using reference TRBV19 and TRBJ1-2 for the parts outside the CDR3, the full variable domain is DGGITQSPKYLFRKEGQNVTLSCEQNLNHDAMYWYRQDPGQGLRLIYYSQIVNDFQKGDIAEGYSVSREKKESFPLTVTSAQKNPTAFYLCASMVARGHYGYTFGSGTRLTVV.

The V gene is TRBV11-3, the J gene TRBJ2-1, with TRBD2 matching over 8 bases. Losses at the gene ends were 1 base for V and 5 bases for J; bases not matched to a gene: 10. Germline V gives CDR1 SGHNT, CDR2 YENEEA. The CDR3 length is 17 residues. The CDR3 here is CASSLVHLAGQNNEQFF. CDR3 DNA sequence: TGTGCCAGCAGCTTAGTCCATTTAGCGGGGCAGAACAATGAGCAGTTCTTC. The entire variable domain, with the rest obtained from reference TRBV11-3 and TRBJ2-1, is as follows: EAGVVQSPRYKIIEKKQPVAFWCNPISGHNTLYWYLQNLGQGPELLIRYENEEAVDDSQLPKDRFSAERLKGVDSTLKIQPAELGDSAVYLCASSLVHLAGQNNEQFFGPGTRLTVL.

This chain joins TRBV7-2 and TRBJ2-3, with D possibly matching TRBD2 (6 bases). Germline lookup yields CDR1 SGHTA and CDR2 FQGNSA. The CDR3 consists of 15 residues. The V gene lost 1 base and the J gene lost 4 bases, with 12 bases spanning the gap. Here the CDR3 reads CASSLVAGSADTQYF. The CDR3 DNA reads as TGTGCCAGCAGCTTAGTTGCGGGGAGTGCAGATACGCAGTATTTT.

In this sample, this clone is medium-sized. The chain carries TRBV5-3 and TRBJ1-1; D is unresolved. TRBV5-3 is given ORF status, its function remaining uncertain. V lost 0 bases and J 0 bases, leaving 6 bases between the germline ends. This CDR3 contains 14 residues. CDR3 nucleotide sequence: TGTGCCAGAAGCTTGGGAGGGCTGAACACTGAAGCTTTCTTT. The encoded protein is CARSLGGLNTEAFF.

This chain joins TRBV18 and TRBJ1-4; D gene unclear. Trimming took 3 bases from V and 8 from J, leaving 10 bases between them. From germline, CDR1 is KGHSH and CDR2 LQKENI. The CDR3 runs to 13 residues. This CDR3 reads CASSPPGWEKLFF. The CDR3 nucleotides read TGTGCCAGCTCACCCCCGGGATGGGAAAAACTGTTTTTT.

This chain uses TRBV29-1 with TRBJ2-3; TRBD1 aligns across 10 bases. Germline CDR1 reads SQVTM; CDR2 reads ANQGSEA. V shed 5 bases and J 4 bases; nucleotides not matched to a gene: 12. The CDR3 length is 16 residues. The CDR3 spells CSVRRDRGIGADTQYF. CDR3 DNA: TGCAGCGTTAGACGGGACAGGGGAATAGGAGCAGATACGCAGTATTTT.

This CDR3 is CASSLATGYEKLFF. DNA of the CDR3: TGTGCCAGCAGCTTAGCGACAGGGTATGAAAAACTGTTTTTT. The V and J genes are TRBV7-9 and TRBJ1-4; TRBD1 matches 7 bases. The germline V gene has CDR1 SEHNR and CDR2 FQNEAQ (reference sequence). V lost 0 bases to trimming and J lost 6 bases; unmatched junction nucleotides: 1. This CDR3 region has 14 residues. Supplemented by reference TRBV7-9 and TRBJ1-4, the full variable domain reads DTGVSQNPRHKITKRGQNVTFRCDPISEHNRLYWYRQTLGQGPEFLTYFQNEAQLEKSRLLSDRFSAERPKGSFSTLEIQRTEQGDSAMYLCASSLATGYEKLFFGSGTQLSVL.

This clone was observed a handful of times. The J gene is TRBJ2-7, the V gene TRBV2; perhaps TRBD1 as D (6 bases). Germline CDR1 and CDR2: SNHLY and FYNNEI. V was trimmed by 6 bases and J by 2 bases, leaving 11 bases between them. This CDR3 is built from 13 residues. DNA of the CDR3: TGTGCCAGCAGGGGGGCAGGGGCCTACGAGCAGTACTTC. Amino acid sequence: CASRGAGAYEQYF. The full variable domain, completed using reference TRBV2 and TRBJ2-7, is EPEVTQTPSHQVTQMGQEVILRCVPISNHLYFYWYRQILGQKVEFLVSFYNNEISEKSEIFDDQFSVERPDGSNFTLKIRSTKLEDSAMYFCASRGAGAYEQYFGPGTRLTVT.

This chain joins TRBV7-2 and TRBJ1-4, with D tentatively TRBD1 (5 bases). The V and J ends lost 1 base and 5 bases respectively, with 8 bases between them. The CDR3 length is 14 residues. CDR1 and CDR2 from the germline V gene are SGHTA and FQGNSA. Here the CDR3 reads CASSLDRFNEKLFF. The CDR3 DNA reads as TGTGCCAGCAGCTTAGACAGGTTCAATGAAAAACTGTTTTTT.

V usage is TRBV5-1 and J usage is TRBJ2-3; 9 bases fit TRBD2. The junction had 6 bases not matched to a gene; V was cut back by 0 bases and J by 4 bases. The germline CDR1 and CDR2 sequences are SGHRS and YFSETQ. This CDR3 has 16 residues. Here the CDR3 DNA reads TGCGCCAGCAGCTTGGGGTTAGCGGGGGCCGCAGATACGCAGTATTTT. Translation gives CASSLGLAGAADTQYF. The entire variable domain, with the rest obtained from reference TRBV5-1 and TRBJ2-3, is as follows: KAGVTQTPRYLIKTRGQQVTLSCSPISGHRSVSWYQQTPGQGLQFLFEYFSETQRNKGNFPGRFSGRQFSNSRSEMNVSTLELGDSALYLCASSLGLAGAADTQYFGPGTRLTVL.

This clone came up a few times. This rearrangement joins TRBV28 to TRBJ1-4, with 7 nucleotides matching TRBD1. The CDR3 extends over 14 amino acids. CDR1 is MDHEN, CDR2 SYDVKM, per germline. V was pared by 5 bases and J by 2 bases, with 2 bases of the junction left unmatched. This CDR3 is CASSKQGTNEKLFF. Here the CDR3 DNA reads TGTGCCAGCAGTAAACAGGGGACTAATGAAAAACTGTTTTTT.

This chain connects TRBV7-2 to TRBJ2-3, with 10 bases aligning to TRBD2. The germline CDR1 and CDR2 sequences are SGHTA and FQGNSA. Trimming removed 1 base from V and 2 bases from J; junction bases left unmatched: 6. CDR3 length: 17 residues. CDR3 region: CASSLVGSGGITDTQYF. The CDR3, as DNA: TGTGCCAGCAGCTTAGTGGGTAGCGGGGGGATCACAGATACGCAGTATTTT.

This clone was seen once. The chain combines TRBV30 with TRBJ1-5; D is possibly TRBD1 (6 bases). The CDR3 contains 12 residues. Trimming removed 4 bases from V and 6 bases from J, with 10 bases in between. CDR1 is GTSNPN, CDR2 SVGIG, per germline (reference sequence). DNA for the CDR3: TGTGCCTGGACCCAGGGGAGTCAGCCCCAGCATTTT. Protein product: CAWTQGSQPQHF.

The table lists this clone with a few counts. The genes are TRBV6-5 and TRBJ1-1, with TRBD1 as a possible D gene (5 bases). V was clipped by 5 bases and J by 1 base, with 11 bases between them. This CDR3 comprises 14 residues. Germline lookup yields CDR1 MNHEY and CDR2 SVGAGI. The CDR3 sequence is CASSTGRRNTEAFF. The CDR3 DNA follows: TGTGCCAGCAGTACAGGAAGGCGGAACACTGAAGCTTTCTTT.